The rows below give T cell receptor beta chains drawn from one sample of a study of blood T cell repertoires in COVID-19. Measured with immunoSEQ multiplex PCR; TCRdb has only the in-frame clones, and not every one. The repertoire consists of some 190,000 clones, with less than 90% occurring once and the leading ten covering roughly 3.1%. The sample was PBMCs or T cells enriched from blood (not recorded which). The receptors stem from a woman in her 30s who had been exposed to COVID-19. The conserved cysteine and the conserved F or W are not part of the CDR3 here.

V: TRBV27
J: TRBJ2-5
CDR3: ASSVTRQGALGVAQY

V: TRBV18
J: TRBJ1-1
CDR3: ASSQQGKSGTEAF

V: TRBV6-4
J: TRBJ2-2
CDR3: ASSASIVGTGELF

V: TRBV9
J: TRBJ2-2
CDR3: ASSVVGGLAGELF

V: TRBV18
J: TRBJ1-2
CDR3: ASSPKMDRGNYGYT

V: TRBV11-2
J: TRBJ1-5
CDR3: ASSLGAGSNQPQH

V: TRBV5-1
J: TRBJ2-7
CDR3: ASSLVLREDSEQY

V: TRBV7-8
J: TRBJ2-7
CDR3: ASSLVIRGQSYEQY

V: TRBV7-9
J: TRBJ2-7
CDR3: ASSSGHLQPYEQY

V: TRBV6-5
J: TRBJ1-1
CDR3: ASSYSRGWGTEAF

V: TRBV19
J: TRBJ2-5
CDR3: ASSIGGQALQETQY

V: TRBV4-2
J: TRBJ2-3
CDR3: ASSQEVGGGPADTQY

V: TRBV27
J: TRBJ2-1
CDR3: ASSLDRFYEQF

V: TRBV2
J: TRBJ2-5
CDR3: ASTISSGGETQY

V: TRBV18
J: TRBJ2-3
CDR3: ASSPTGPTDTQY

V: TRBV19
J: TRBJ1-5
CDR3: ASSIAGKSNQPQH

V: TRBV3-1/TRBV3-2
J: TRBJ1-1
CDR3: ASSQVGGGTEAF

V: TRBV5-4
J: TRBJ2-1
CDR3: ASSLVIQGSYNEQF

V: TRBV27
J: TRBJ2-7
CDR3: ASSLGGQGEQY

V: TRBV6-5
J: TRBJ2-3
CDR3: ASRGLAGGADTQY

V: TRBV7-8
J: TRBJ2-7
CDR3: ASSSSVGYEQY

V: TRBV3-1/TRBV3-2
J: TRBJ2-3
CDR3: ASSRGLITDTQY

V: TRBV15
J: TRBJ2-7
CDR3: ATSKSRGPYEQY

V: TRBV18
J: TRBJ1-5
CDR3: ASSQDRQGNQPQH

V: TRBV7-9
J: TRBJ1-3
CDR3: ASSPLSVFGNTIY

V: TRBV6-4
J: TRBJ1-2
CDR3: ASSDRGTGLAGYT

V: TRBV5-1
J: TRBJ1-5
CDR3: ASSLGGTGGTQPQH

V: TRBV5-6
J: TRBJ2-2
CDR3: ASSLRKAGGSTGELF

V: TRBV7-2
J: TRBJ2-7
CDR3: ASSFPTGVTYEQY

V: TRBV19
J: TRBJ1-1
CDR3: ASRPPGWSTEAF

V: TRBV5-5
J: TRBJ1-1
CDR3: ASSYRGATEAF

V: TRBV2
J: TRBJ1-2
CDR3: ASSESGTSNYGYT

V: TRBV4-1
J: TRBJ1-2
CDR3: ASSQEGGAGGYT

V: TRBV5-4
J: TRBJ1-2
CDR3: ASSLDRMGGYT

V: TRBV7-8
J: TRBJ2-5
CDR3: ASSSNSLELAATETQY

V: TRBV30
J: TRBJ2-3
CDR3: AWETVASTDTQY

V: TRBV11-2
J: TRBJ1-2
CDR3: ASSPDSNYGYT

V: TRBV27
J: TRBJ2-7
CDR3: ASSLSAGSTAYEQY

V: TRBV11-2
J: TRBJ1-1
CDR3: ASSLDRGTEAF

V: TRBV5-1
J: TRBJ1-2
CDR3: ATSTGSGGYT

V: TRBV5-1
J: TRBJ2-5
CDR3: ASSTQTSGQETQY

V: TRBV6-5
J: TRBJ1-3
CDR3: ASSYLGGFGNTIY

V: TRBV5-1
J: TRBJ1-1
CDR3: ASSFQGNTEAF

V: TRBV28
J: TRBJ1-4
CDR3: ASSLLGTGGPNEKLF

V: TRBV5-3
J: TRBJ1-1
CDR3: ARSFLQGFEAF